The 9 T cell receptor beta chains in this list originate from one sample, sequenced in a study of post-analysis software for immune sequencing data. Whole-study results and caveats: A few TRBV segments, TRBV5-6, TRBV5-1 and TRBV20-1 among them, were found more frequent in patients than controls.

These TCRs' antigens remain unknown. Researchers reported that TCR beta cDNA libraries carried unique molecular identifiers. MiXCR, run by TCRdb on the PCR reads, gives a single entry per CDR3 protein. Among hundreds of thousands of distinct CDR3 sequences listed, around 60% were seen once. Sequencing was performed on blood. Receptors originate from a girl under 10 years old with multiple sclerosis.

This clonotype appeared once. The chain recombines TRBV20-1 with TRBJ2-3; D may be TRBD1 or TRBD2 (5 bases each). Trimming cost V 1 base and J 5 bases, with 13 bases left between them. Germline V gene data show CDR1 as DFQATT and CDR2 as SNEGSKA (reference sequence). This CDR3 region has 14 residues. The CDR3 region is CSARVGAELDTQYF. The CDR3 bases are TGCAGTGCTAGAGTCGGGGCTGAATTAGATACGCAGTATTTT.

CDR3 loop: CASSSKEGAFF. As DNA, the CDR3 is TGTGCCAGCAGTTCCAAGGAGGGGGCTTTCTTT. The chain couples TRBV27 to TRBJ1-1; D is perhaps TRBD1 (5 bases). Germline loops: CDR1 MNHEY, CDR2 SMNVEV (reference sequence). V lost 4 bases and J lost 11, with 11 bases in between. This CDR3 is 11 amino acids long.

This CDR3 is CASSPGVAGKSSYNEQFF. DNA for the CDR3: TGTGCCAGCAGCCCCGGGGTAGCGGGAAAAAGCTCCTACAATGAGCAGTTCTTC. V is TRBV6-2 or TRBV6-3 and J is TRBJ2-1; 8 bases are a match to TRBD2. This CDR3 comprises 18 residues. Germline CDR1 and CDR2: MNHEY and SVGEGT. V shed 6 bases, J shed 0 bases, and the junction held 13 bases outside the gene matches.

The CDR3 DNA sequence: TGTGCCAGCAGTGAAATTGACAGGGTGGAGACCCAGTTCTTC. This encodes CASSEIDRVETQFF. V gene TRBV6-1 combines with J gene TRBJ2-1; 7 nucleotides match TRBD1. V dropped 2 bases and J dropped 13; count of bases not matched to a gene: 11. This CDR3 spans 14 amino acids. Germline V lookup: CDR1 MNHNS, CDR2 SASEGT.

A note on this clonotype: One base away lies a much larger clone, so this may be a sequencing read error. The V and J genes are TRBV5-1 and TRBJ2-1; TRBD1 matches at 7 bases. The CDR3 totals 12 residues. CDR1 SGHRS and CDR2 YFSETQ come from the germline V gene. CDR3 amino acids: CASSTQGDEQCF. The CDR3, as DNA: TGCGCCAGCAGTACGCAGGGGGATGAGCAGTGCTTC.

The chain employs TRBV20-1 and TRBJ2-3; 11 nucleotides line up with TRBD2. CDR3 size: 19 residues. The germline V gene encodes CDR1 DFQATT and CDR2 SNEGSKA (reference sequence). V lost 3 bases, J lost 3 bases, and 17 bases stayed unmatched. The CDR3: CSASPLAGAGVEWTDTQYF. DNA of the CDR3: TGCAGTGCTAGTCCACTAGCGGGAGCCGGAGTAGAATGGACAGATACGCAGTATTTT.

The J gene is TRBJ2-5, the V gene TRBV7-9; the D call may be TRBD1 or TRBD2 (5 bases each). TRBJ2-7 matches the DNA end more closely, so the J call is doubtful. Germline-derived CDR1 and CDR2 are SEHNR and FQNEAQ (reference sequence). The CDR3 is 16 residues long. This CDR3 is CASSYGLRDGGNEQYF. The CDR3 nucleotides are TGTGCCAGCAGCTACGGCCTCCGGGACGGAGGCAACGAGCAGTACTTC.

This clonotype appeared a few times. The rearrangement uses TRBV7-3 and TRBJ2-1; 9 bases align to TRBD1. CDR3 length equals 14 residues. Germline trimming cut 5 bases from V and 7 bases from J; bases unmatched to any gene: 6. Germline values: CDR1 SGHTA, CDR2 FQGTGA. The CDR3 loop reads CASSLGQGWNEQFF. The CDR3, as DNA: TGTGCCAGCAGCCTTGGACAGGGGTGGAATGAGCAGTTCTTC.

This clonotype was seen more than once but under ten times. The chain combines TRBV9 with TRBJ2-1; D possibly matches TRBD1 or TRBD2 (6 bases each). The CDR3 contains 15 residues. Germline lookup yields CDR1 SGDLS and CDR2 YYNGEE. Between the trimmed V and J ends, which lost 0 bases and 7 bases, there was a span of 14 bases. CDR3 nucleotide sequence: TGTGCCAGCAGCGTAGGAGGAGGGGGGTTAAATGAGCAGTTCTTC. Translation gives CASSVGGGGLNEQFF.